One T cell receptor (beta chain) is described in this entry. The CDR3 length is 12 residues. The junction had 0 bases not matched to a gene; V was cut back by 7 bases and J by 3 bases. Per germline, CDR1 SQVTM and CDR2 ANQGSEA. The sample originates from a study of T cells in Graves' hyperthyroidism and ophthalmopathy. Amplification targeted TCR beta CDR3 regions from RNA transcripts. Using the HTBI primer set, a first-round RT-PCR was run on the TCR CDR3. TCRdb recomputed calls from the multiplex PCR reads with MiXCR, one row per CDR3 protein. Found here are 600,000 to 900,000 distinct CDR3 sequences, about a sixth of them singletons; the top ten hold roughly 8%.

The rearrangement joins TRBV29-1 to TRBJ2-1, with TRBD1 matching over 10 bases. The material sequenced was blood. The source is a man between 18 and 29 years old with Graves' hyperthyroidism. CDR3 sequence reads: CSGTGGYNEQFF. CDR3 DNA sequence: TGCAGCGGGACAGGGGGCTACAATGAGCAGTTCTTC.